This entry concerns a single T cell receptor beta chain. This specimen comes from a study of shared clonotypes between healthy human individuals. Execution of the assay was at deep level. Profiling relied on immunoSEQ multiplex PCR, and the TCRdb table lists in-frame clones only, not all of them. The sample has 450,000 to 500,000 clones; 76% are singletons. The germline V gene encodes CDR1 SGHAT and CDR2 FQNNGV. This CDR3 is built from 16 residues. The J segment lost 6 bases and the V segment lost 1 base, leaving 9 bases of the junction unmatched. The sequenced material came from PBMCs. The chain joins TRBV11-2 to TRBJ2-7, with 10 bases aligning to TRBD2. This sequence was found in a woman between 40 and 50 years old in good health. Some clones in this sample may be carry-over from other donors' samples. CDR3: CASSLAPGLATGEQYF. The CDR3 DNA follows: TGTGCCAGCAGCTTAGCACCGGGACTAGCGACGGGCGAGCAGTACTTC.